The entry below gives a single TCR beta chain sequence along with its context. The data belong to a study of blood T cell repertoires in COVID-19. Background on the study: Spain, Italy and the United States supplied samples that represented acute and convalescent COVID-19. The analysed material was cDNA or gDNA that came from T cells, B-cell-depleted T cells, or PBMCs.

How the authors handled the data: Amplification of reference gene primers provided the estimated nucleated cell counts. Some clones are missing from TCRdb's copy, which holds only in-frame ones; the method was immunoSEQ multiplex PCR. The V and J calls and clone size come from that table; D and trimming were worked out from the DNA. Among some 30,000 clones listed, over 75% were seen once. From germline, CDR1 is SNHLY and CDR2 FYNNEI. Unmatched junction bases numbered 3, after V lost 4 bases and J lost 6 bases. This CDR3 is 13 amino acids long. Material: peripheral blood. The sequence was obtained from a woman aged 55-69 years with active COVID-19. The V gene is TRBV2, the J gene TRBJ2-4; 7 nucleotides line up with TRBD1. DNA for the CDR3: TGTGCCAGCAGTGGGAGACAGGGAAACATTCAGTACTTC. The encoded protein is CASSGRQGNIQYF.